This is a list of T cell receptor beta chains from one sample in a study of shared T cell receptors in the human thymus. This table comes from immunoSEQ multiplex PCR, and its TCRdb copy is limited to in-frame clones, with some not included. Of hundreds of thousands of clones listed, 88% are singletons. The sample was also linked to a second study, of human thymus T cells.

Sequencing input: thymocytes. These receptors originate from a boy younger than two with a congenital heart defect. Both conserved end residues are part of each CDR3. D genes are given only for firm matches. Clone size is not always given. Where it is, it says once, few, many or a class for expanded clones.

TGTGCCAGCAGTGGCGAGGGAGCGGGAGCCCCGTACAATGAGCAGTTCTTC	CASSGEGAGAPYNEQFF	TRBV6-1	TRBJ2-1	.	TRBD2
TGTGCCAGCAGTGACTCGAATGTCTTAGGCGGGCACGCGGGAACCAATGAGCAGTTCTTC	CASSDSNVLGGHAGTNEQFF	TRBV6-4	TRBJ2-1	.	.
TGTGCCAGCAGACCCCCCGGGACAGTTGATGAAAAACTGTTTTTT	CASRPPGTVDEKLFF	TRBV28	TRBJ1-4	.	TRBD1
TGTGCCAGCAGCTTCGGACAGGTTCAAGAGACCCAGTACTTC	CASSFGQVQETQYF	TRBV13	TRBJ2-5	.	TRBD1
TGTGCCAGTAGTACGTCTCGGACAGGGGAGGATGGTGAAGCTTTCTTT	CASSTSRTGEDGEAFF	TRBV19	TRBJ1-1	.	TRBD1
TGTGCCAGTAAGGGGCGGGAGGGCCACAATGAGCAGTTCTTC	CASKGREGHNEQFF	TRBV19	TRBJ2-1	few	TRBD2
TGTGCCAGCAGCATCAGACTAGCGGGAGCCTCTCAAGCCTACGAGCAGTACTTC	CASSIRLAGASQAYEQYF	TRBV7-8	TRBJ2-7	.	TRBD2
TGTGCCAGCAGCTTGTGGACTAGCGGTAAAGAGACCCAGTACTTC	CASSLWTSGKETQYF	TRBV5-4	TRBJ2-5	.	TRBD2
TGTGCCAGCAGTTTCTATCGGGTGGTTGGCTACACCTTC	CASSFYRVVGYTF	TRBV28	TRBJ1-2	.	.
TGTGCCAGCCGGGGACAGCGTGACAATCAGCCCCAGCATTTT	CASRGQRDNQPQHF	TRBV2	TRBJ1-5	.	TRBD1
TGTGCCATTACCCTGGGACAGGGGGCAGGCTACAATGAGCAGTTCTTC	CAITLGQGAGYNEQFF	TRBV10-3	TRBJ2-1	.	TRBD1
TGTGCCAGCAGCTTAGACCTAGTCAATGAGCAGTTCTTC	CASSLDLVNEQFF	TRBV7-8	TRBJ2-1	.	.
TGTGCCAGCAGTCCGGGGGGGCCCGACACTGAAGCTTTCTTT	CASSPGGPDTEAFF	TRBV6-5	TRBJ1-1	.	.
TGCGCCAGCAGCCAAGATATGGGGCAGGGTATCGAAAAACTGTTTTTT	CASSQDMGQGIEKLFF	TRBV4-1	TRBJ1-4	few	.
TGTGCCAGCACCGCCCCGCAGGGTTACACTGAAGCTTTCTTT	CASTAPQGYTEAFF	TRBV2	TRBJ1-1	.	.
TGTGCCAGCAGTTCCTTAAGGGGGCGCGGGAACACTGAAGCTTTCTTT	CASSSLRGRGNTEAFF	TRBV28	TRBJ1-1	.	TRBD1
TGTGCCAGCAGCCCAAGCGGGAGCGTATACGAGCAGTACTTC	CASSPSGSVYEQYF	TRBV5-6	TRBJ2-7	.	TRBD2
TGCGCCAGCAGACACATCTCCGGGACAGACACAGATACGCAGTATTTT	CASRHISGTDTDTQYF	TRBV5-1	TRBJ2-3	.	TRBD1
TGTGCCTGGAGTGTACGGGGGACTAGTTGGAGTACAGATACGCAGTATTTT	CAWSVRGTSWSTDTQYF	TRBV30	TRBJ2-3	.	TRBD2
TGTGCCAGCAGAGTCAGGATCTCTGGAAACACCATATATTTT	CASRVRISGNTIYF	TRBV6-4	TRBJ1-3	.	.
TGTGCCAGCAGTTTAGGTCTCAGCACTGAAGCTTTCTTT	CASSLGLSTEAFF	TRBV27	TRBJ1-1	once	.
TGTGCCAGCAGCAGTGGACTAGCGGGAGTTAACACCGGGGAGCTGTTTTTT	CASSSGLAGVNTGELFF	TRBV5-6	TRBJ2-2	once	TRBD2
TGTGCCAGCAGGTTGGGACAGGGTAATGAAAAACTGTTTTTT	CASRLGQGNEKLFF	TRBV27	TRBJ1-4	.	TRBD1
TGCAGCGGTGTAGCGGGATCCTACAATGAGCAGTTCTTC	CSGVAGSYNEQFF	TRBV29-1	TRBJ2-1	once	TRBD2
TGTGCCAGCAGCTCCCCCGGCGGCAGGCGGGGGCAAGAGACCCAGTACTTC	CASSSPGGRRGQETQYF	TRBV7-2	TRBJ2-5	.	TRBD2
TGTGCCAGCAGGGTTAAGGACAGGGGGGGCATTCAGTACTTC	CASRVKDRGGIQYF	TRBV6-5	TRBJ2-4	.	TRBD1
TGTGCCAGCAGTTGCCCGGGTGGGTCGGGAAACACCATATATTTT	CASSCPGGSGNTIYF	TRBV6-6	TRBJ1-3	.	.
TGCGCCAGCAGCCAGCGACTAGCGGGAGGGAATGAAGAGACCCAGTACTTC	CASSQRLAGGNEETQYF	TRBV4-3	TRBJ2-5	.	TRBD2